These 6 T cell receptor beta chains share one sample of origin, sequenced in a study of early stage breast cancer tumors. TCRdb's copy holds only in-frame clones and misses some; the assay was immunoSEQ multiplex PCR. The sample has around 78,000 clones; around four fifths are singletons. The sequencing input was blood. All receptors derive from a person between 55 and 69 years old with breast cancer.

The sample holds a few counts of this clone. V gene TRBV5-6 combines with J gene TRBJ2-7; D possibly corresponds to TRBD2 (5 bases). V lost 3 bases to trimming and J lost 3 bases, with 10 bases between them. This CDR3 has 13 amino acids. CDR1 and CDR2 (germline): SGHDT, YYEEEE. Here the CDR3 reads CASSSPGSYEQYF. CDR3 in DNA: TGTGCCAGCAGCTCCCCGGGGAGCTACGAGCAGTACTTC. The variable domain in full, completed from reference TRBV5-6 and TRBJ2-7, reads DAGVTQSPTHLIKTRGQQVTLRCSPKSGHDTVSWYQQALGQGPQFIFQYYEEEERQRGNFPDRFSGHQFPNYSSELNVNALLLGDSALYLCASSSPGSYEQYFGPGTRLTVT.

The count of this clone is one. This sequence joins TRBV9 and TRBJ2-5; TRBD1 matches 10 bases. Germline V gene lookup returns CDR1 SGDLS and CDR2 YYNGEE. The CDR3 is made up of 14 amino acids. V lost 3 bases, J lost 5 bases, and 4 bases stayed unmatched. The CDR3 is CASSGTGGAETQYF. The CDR3 nucleotides read TGTGCCAGCAGCGGGACAGGGGGTGCGGAGACCCAGTACTTC.

This chain joins TRBV6-1 and TRBJ2-3; no firm D call. CDR1 MNHNS and CDR2 SASEGT come from the germline V gene. Trimming removed 2 bases from V and 3 bases from J, with 9 bases in between. There are 14 residues in the CDR3. The CDR3 here is CASSERWLTDTQYF. The DNA for the CDR3 is TGTGCCAGCAGTGAACGTTGGTTAACAGATACGCAGTATTTT.

V is TRBV28 and J is TRBJ1-6; D might be TRBD1 (6 bases). Trimming cost V 10 bases and J 9 bases, with 16 bases left between them. Germline CDR1 is MDHEN and CDR2 is SYDVKM. The CDR3 is 13 residues long. The CDR3 DNA reads TGTGCCATCAGAACAGGGCACGGTTCACCCCTCCACTTT. Protein: CAIRTGHGSPLHF.

The chain links TRBV6-6 to TRBJ1-2, with D possibly TRBD1 on 5 matching bases. This CDR3 is built from 15 residues. V lost 2 bases, J lost 5 bases, and 15 bases lay in between. Germline-derived CDR1 and CDR2 are MNHNY and SVGAGI (reference sequence). CDR3 protein: CASSYNPGQDYGYTF. Here the CDR3 DNA reads TGTGCCAGCAGTTACAATCCGGGGCAAGATTATGGCTACACCTTC.

This sequence joins TRBV5-1 and TRBJ2-2; D gene unclear. The V gene's germline CDR1 is SGHRS and CDR2 YFSETQ. The CDR3 contains 14 residues. V was cut by 3 bases and J by 0 bases, with 6 bases left in between. The chain's CDR3 is CASSSPANTGELFF. The CDR3 DNA is TGCGCCAGCAGCTCCCCAGCGAACACCGGGGAGCTGTTTTTT.